The clone carrying this T cell receptor (beta chain) occurred many times. Its matching antigen is unknown. A sample-barcoded 5' primer and a J-beta primer mix were used in a second PCR of roughly 6 to 11 cycles. TCRdb reprocessed the 5' RACE reads with MiXCR, giving one entry per CDR3 protein. Altogether around 1,900,000 distinct CDR3 sequences are present, about two fifths being singletons, with the ten largest covering 23%. The sample belongs to a study of blood T cells in healthy people across ages. Germline values: CDR1 MNHEY, CDR2 SMNVEV (reference sequence). V trimming: 6 bases; J trimming: 5 bases; junction bases outside the gene matches: 12. This CDR3 has 16 amino acids. The study's findings and limits: In the absence of known donor CMV status, changes in expanded clonotypes were possibly confounded. Naive T cell percentage and TCR beta diversity correlated strongly. Diversity of TCR beta per million T cells declined in a roughly linear way with age.

Sequenced material: blood. This TCR was sampled from a human donor in good health. The chain uses TRBV27 and TRBJ2-5; 10 bases are shared with TRBD1. The CDR3 sequence: CASRPSSTGGHETQYF. The CDR3 region has the DNA TGTGCCAGCAGACCCTCCTCGACAGGGGGCCATGAGACCCAGTACTTC.